These 27 T cell receptor beta chains came from one sample sequenced in a study of vaccination and CD4 T cells after COVID-19. The treatment was: approximately 9-day PBMC culture with coronavirus spike peptide pools or control peptides (ViraFEST assay). An unexposed donor provided the CD4+ T cells, which were collected before the COVID-19 pandemic (2011-2018). The Oncomine TCR Beta short-read assay was applied to DNA of cultured CD4+ T cells. TCRdb fed the PCR reads into MiXCR, producing one record per CDR3 protein. The sample contains approximately 9,800 distinct CDR3 sequences, about 36% of which appear only once. Antigens for these TCRs are unknown. Sequencing was carried out using CD4+ T cells from blood, cultured in vitro. All receptors come from a human donor in good health.

The J gene is TRBJ2-5, the V gene TRBV25-1, with TRBD1 matching 9 bases. The germline V gene has CDR1 MGHDK and CDR2 SYGVNS. The V and J ends lost 4 bases and 4 bases, in that order; junction bases with no gene match: 10. The CDR3 totals 16 residues. This chain's CDR3 is CASSVVTGGFSETQYF. Here the CDR3 DNA reads TGTGCCAGCAGTGTTGTTACAGGGGGCTTCTCAGAGACCCAGTACTTC.

There are a few counts of this clonotype. The V gene is TRBV24-1, the J gene TRBJ2-1; D might be TRBD1 or TRBD2, each matching 5 bases. The CDR3 extends over 13 amino acids. Between the trimmed V and J ends, which lost 7 bases and 6 bases, there was a span of 12 bases. The V gene's germline CDR1 is KGHDR and CDR2 SFDVKD. The CDR3 reads CATSPGLANEQFF. The DNA for the CDR3 is TGTGCCACCAGCCCGGGGCTAGCCAATGAGCAGTTCTTC.

The V call is TRBV7-9, the J call TRBJ2-5; TRBD1 aligns across 7 bases. From germline, CDR1 is SEHNR and CDR2 FQNEAQ (reference sequence). V lost 5 bases to trimming and J lost 2 bases; unmatched junction nucleotides: 8. The CDR3 covers 15 residues. CDR3 DNA sequence: TGTGCCAGCAGCCTTGCGACAGGGCCTCAAGAGACCCAGTACTTC. Translated, it gives CASSLATGPQETQYF.

J is TRBJ1-2 and V is TRBV19; D call uncertain. Germline values: CDR1 LNHDA, CDR2 SQIVND (reference sequence). The CDR3 sequence is 13 residues long. Trimming removed 6 bases at V and 4 bases at J, with 12 bases between. CDR3 amino acids: CASRKNLFYGYTF. CDR3 DNA: TGTGCCAGTAGGAAGAATCTTTTCTATGGCTACACCTTC.

V gene TRBV20-1 combines with J gene TRBJ1-1; D gene unclear. Germline V gives CDR1 DFQATT, CDR2 SNEGSKA (reference sequence). The CDR3 sequence is 12 residues long. V lost 5 bases and J 4 bases, leaving 11 bases between the germline ends. CDR3 in amino acids: CSADRWGTEAFF. Here the CDR3 DNA reads TGCAGTGCTGATCGATGGGGCACTGAAGCTTTCTTT.

The rearrangement uses TRBV28 and TRBJ1-5; D perhaps matches TRBD1 (6 bases). Looked up from germline, CDR1 is MDHEN and CDR2 is SYDVKM. V shed 6 bases and J shed 15 bases, with 12 bases lying between them. This CDR3 has 10 amino acids. This CDR3 reads CASRRTVLHF. CDR3 DNA: TGTGCCAGCAGGCGGACAGTGCTGCATTTT.

The chain recombines TRBV27 with TRBJ1-1; 8 bases fit TRBD1. Looked up from germline, CDR1 is MNHEY and CDR2 is SMNVEV (reference sequence). There are 16 residues in the CDR3. The V and J ends lost 5 bases and 0 bases, in that order; junction bases with no gene match: 8. This chain's CDR3 is CASSRGTGLMNTEAFF. In nucleotides, the CDR3 is TGTGCCAGCAGTAGGGGGACAGGACTTATGAACACTGAAGCTTTCTTT.

This clonotype has just a few counts. The chain recombines TRBV7-2 with TRBJ2-7; D unresolved. This CDR3 spans 14 amino acids. Trimming shortened V by 5 bases and J by 5 bases, and 16 bases separated the two germline ends. Germline V gene sequence: CDR1 SGHTA, CDR2 FQGNSA. The CDR3, as DNA: TGTGCCAGCAGCCGAAGCCGGACGAGAAACGAGCAGTACTTC. It encodes CASSRSRTRNEQYF.

This chain links TRBV5-1 with TRBJ1-1, with D possibly TRBD1 on 6 matching bases. Trimming shortened V by 4 bases and J by 1 base, and 11 bases separated the two germline ends. Germline CDR1 is SGHRS and CDR2 is YFSETQ. The CDR3 is 14 amino acids. The CDR3 region has the DNA TGCGCCAGCAGCCTACAGACAGGGAACACTGAAGCTTTCTTT. Translation gives CASSLQTGNTEAFF.

This clonotype was seen a single time. The chain recombines TRBV6-5 with TRBJ1-2, with D unclear. Trimming removed 4 bases at V and 2 bases at J, with 2 bases between. Germline V gene lookup returns CDR1 MNHEY and CDR2 SVGAGI. This CDR3 contains 11 residues. In DNA, the CDR3 is TGTGCCAGCAGTTCGAACTATGGCTACACCTTC. This sequence encodes CASSSNYGYTF.

The rearrangement links TRBV6-1 to TRBJ1-1; TRBD1 aligns across 8 bases. This CDR3 has 16 residues. CDR1 is MNHNS, CDR2 SASEGT, per germline. With 6 bases clipped from V and 1 base from J, the junction kept 10 bases outside the gene matches. The CDR3 nucleotides read TGTGCCAGCAGCCCCAGGGGGCGCGTTTGGAACACTGAAGCTTTCTTT. It translates to CASSPRGRVWNTEAFF.

This chain connects TRBV19 to TRBJ2-5; D gene unclear. Trimming pared 4 bases from V and 2 bases from J, leaving 8 bases between. Germline lookup yields CDR1 LNHDA and CDR2 SQIVND (reference sequence). The CDR3 has 13 amino acids. CDR3 DNA: TGTGCCAGTAGTACCGACGGTCAAGAGACCCAGTACTTC. It is translated as CASSTDGQETQYF.

This clonotype was picked up a small number of times. The J gene is TRBJ1-1, the V gene TRBV6-2 or TRBV6-3, with a tentative D call TRBD1 (6 bases). The CDR3 is 15 residues long. The V gene lost 1 base and the J gene lost 8 bases, with 17 bases spanning the gap. Germline assignment: CDR1 MNHEY and CDR2 SVGEGT. CDR3 residues: CASSYYSFGGTEAFF. CDR3 coding DNA: TGTGCCAGCAGTTACTACTCTTTCGGGGGCACGGAAGCTTTCTTT.

V is TRBV12-3 or TRBV12-4 and J is TRBJ1-2; D is perhaps TRBD1 (6 bases). Trimming removed 8 bases at V and 8 bases at J, with 18 bases between. This CDR3 has 13 amino acids. The CDR3 protein is CASGRTDFSGYTF. The CDR3 bases are TGTGCCAGCGGAAGGACAGACTTTAGCGGCTACACCTTC.

Only a few counts were recorded for this clonotype. The chain employs TRBV19 and TRBJ1-1; 10 bases map to TRBD1. V was clipped by 3 bases and J by 0 bases; unmatched bases: 7. CDR3 length: 17 amino acids. Per the germline V gene, CDR1 is LNHDA and CDR2 is SQIVND (reference sequence). The CDR3 DNA follows: TGTGCCAGTAGTATTGGGACAGGGGACCTTTTGAACACTGAAGCTTTCTTT. Amino acids: CASSIGTGDLLNTEAFF.

The rearrangement uses TRBV6-2 or TRBV6-3 and TRBJ2-7, with 9 bases matching TRBD2. V gave up 0 bases and J gave up 0 bases; unmatched junction bases: 12. The CDR3 runs 19 residues. CDR1 and CDR2 from the germline V gene are MNHEY and SVGEGT. The DNA for the CDR3 is TGTGCCAGCAGTTACTCGGTTGGTAGCGGGGGCTTGAGCTCCTACGAGCAGTACTTC. Encoded protein: CASSYSVGSGGLSSYEQYF.

This clonotype was detected a few times. The chain recombines TRBV10-2 with TRBJ2-3; 11 bases are a match to TRBD2. The CDR3 is 17 residues long. Germline CDR1 reads WSHSY; CDR2 reads SAAADI. V shed 0 bases, J shed 5 bases, and the junction held 7 bases outside the gene matches. This CDR3 reads CASSESISGRAIDTQYF. CDR3 sequence (DNA): TGCGCCAGCAGTGAGTCGATTAGCGGGAGGGCCATAGATACGCAGTATTTT.

This clonotype was seen once. The gene calls are TRBV7-9 and TRBJ1-1, with D possibly matching TRBD1 (5 bases). V was clipped by 6 bases and J by 1 base, with 15 bases between them. CDR1 is SEHNR, CDR2 FQNEAQ, per germline (reference sequence). This CDR3 contains 15 residues. CDR3 sequence reads: CASSGQGASNTEAFF. CDR3 DNA sequence: TGTGCCAGCAGTGGGCAGGGAGCTTCGAACACTGAAGCTTTCTTT.

The CDR3 region is CAITHSRVSPGELFF. The CDR3 DNA reads as TGTGCCATCACCCACAGCAGGGTATCTCCCGGGGAGCTGTTTTTT. The chain couples TRBV10-3 to TRBJ2-2, with D perhaps matching TRBD1 (5 bases). Germline V gene lookup returns CDR1 ENHRY and CDR2 SYGVKD. Trimming pared 7 bases from V and 6 bases from J, leaving 18 bases between. This CDR3 spans 15 amino acids.

The rearrangement joins TRBV6-1 to TRBJ1-2, with 9 bases lining up with TRBD1. In germline, CDR1 is MNHNS, CDR2 SASEGT. The CDR3 is 12 residues long. Germline trimming cut 5 bases from V and 7 bases from J; bases unmatched to any gene: 2. This CDR3 reads CASSLGQGGYTF. CDR3 in DNA: TGTGCCAGCAGTCTGGGACAGGGTGGCTACACCTTC.

The chain combines TRBV6-5 with TRBJ1-1; tentatively, D is TRBD1 (5 bases). The V and J ends lost 2 bases and 1 base respectively, with 8 bases between them. CDR1 and CDR2 (germline): MNHEY, SVGAGI. This CDR3 is 14 amino acids long. The CDR3 sequence: CASSYPGKNTEAFF. The CDR3 nucleotides are TGTGCCAGCAGTTACCCAGGGAAGAACACTGAAGCTTTCTTT.

The rearrangement links TRBV14 to TRBJ2-3, with unresolved D. The germline gives CDR1 SGHDN, CDR2 FVKESK. Trimming stripped 0 bases from V and 2 bases from J, with 6 bases between. This CDR3 has 14 residues. The CDR3, as DNA: TGTGCCAGCAGCCAAGAAACTATCACAGATACGCAGTATTTT. It encodes CASSQETITDTQYF.

This clonotype appeared a few times. Here the CDR3 reads CSARPPMDSQSEQFF. The CDR3 DNA sequence: TGCAGTGCTAGACCCCCAATGGACTCTCAAAGCGAGCAGTTCTTC. V and J are TRBV20-1 and TRBJ2-1; D is possibly TRBD2 (5 bases). There are 15 residues in the CDR3. CDR1 and CDR2 (germline): DFQATT, SNEGSKA (reference sequence). The germline V and J ends were trimmed by 2 bases and 10 bases, with 21 bases remaining between them.

In its sample, this clonotype was seen a few times. The chain combines TRBV6-2 or TRBV6-3 with TRBJ1-5; 7 bases agree with TRBD1. V trimming: 4 bases; J trimming: 3 bases; junction bases outside the gene matches: 9. Germline-derived CDR1 and CDR2 are MNHEY and SVGEGT. The CDR3 has 16 amino acids. CDR3 nucleotides: TGTGCCAGCAGTTCAAGGACAGGCCCTTCCAATCAGCCCCAGCATTTT. Its protein product is CASSSRTGPSNQPQHF.

This clonotype was seen more than once but under ten times. The chain combines TRBV6-1 with TRBJ1-2; D is possibly TRBD1 (5 bases). The V gene lost 3 bases and the J gene lost 4 bases, with 12 bases spanning the gap. The CDR3 covers 14 residues. Germline V gene sequence: CDR1 MNHNS, CDR2 SASEGT. In DNA form, the CDR3 reads TGTGCCAGCAGTGAGCCCGGGACTGTCTATGGCTACACCTTC. It codes for CASSEPGTVYGYTF.

The V call is TRBV20-1, the J call TRBJ1-1, with 7 bases fitting TRBD1. The germline V gene has CDR1 DFQATT and CDR2 SNEGSKA (reference sequence). The CDR3 has 16 amino acids. Trimming took 3 bases from V and 0 from J; bases not matched to a gene: 10. DNA for the CDR3: TGCAGTGCTAGGATGACAGGGCGGATCATGAACACTGAAGCTTTCTTT. As protein: CSARMTGRIMNTEAFF.

There are a few counts of this clonotype. The rearrangement joins TRBV20-1 to TRBJ1-5; D uncertain. Germline V CDR1 and CDR2: DFQATT, SNEGSKA (reference sequence). Between the trimmed V and J ends, which lost 7 bases and 0 bases, there was a span of 7 bases. This CDR3 has 12 residues. CDR3 residues: CSVGYSNQPQHF. DNA for the CDR3: TGCAGTGTAGGTTATAGCAATCAGCCCCAGCATTTT.